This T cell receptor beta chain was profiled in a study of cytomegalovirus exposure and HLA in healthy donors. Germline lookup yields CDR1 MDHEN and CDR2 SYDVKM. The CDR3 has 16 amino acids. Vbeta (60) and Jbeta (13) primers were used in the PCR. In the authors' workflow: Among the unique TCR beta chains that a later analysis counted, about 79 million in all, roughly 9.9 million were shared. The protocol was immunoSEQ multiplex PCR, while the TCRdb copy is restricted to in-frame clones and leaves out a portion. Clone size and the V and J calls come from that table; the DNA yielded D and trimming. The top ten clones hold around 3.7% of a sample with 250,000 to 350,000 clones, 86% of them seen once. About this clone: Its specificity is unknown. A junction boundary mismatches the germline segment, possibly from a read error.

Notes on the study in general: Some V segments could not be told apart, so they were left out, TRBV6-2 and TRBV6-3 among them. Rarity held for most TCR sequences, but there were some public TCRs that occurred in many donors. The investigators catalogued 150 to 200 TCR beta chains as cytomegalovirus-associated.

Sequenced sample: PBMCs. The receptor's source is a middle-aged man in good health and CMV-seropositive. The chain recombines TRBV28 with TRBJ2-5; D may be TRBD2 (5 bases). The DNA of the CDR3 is TGTGCCAGCAGTACCACCCCCGGCGGAGGCCAAGGGACCCAGTACTTC. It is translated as CASSTTPGGGQGTQYF. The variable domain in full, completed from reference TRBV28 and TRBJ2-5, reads DVKVTQSSRYLVKRTGEKVFLECVQDMDHENMFWYRQDPGLGLRLIYFSYDVKMKEKGDIPEGYSVSREKKERFSLILESASTNQTSMYLCASSTTPGGGQGTQYFGPGTRLLVL.